Listed here are 22 T cell receptor beta chains from one sample, sequenced in a study of cytomegalovirus exposure and HLA in healthy donors. PCR used 60 Vbeta primers and 13 Jbeta primers. Measured with immunoSEQ multiplex PCR; TCRdb has only the in-frame clones, and not every one. The top ten hold about 2.9% of the sample, which has some 200,000 clones, around 77% seen once. Sequences were obtained from PBMCs. These receptors originate from a female donor in good health and CMV-seronegative.

For the CDR3, the DNA is TGTGCCAGCAGTGAACTCGGATACTACGAGCAGTACTTC. Translated, it gives CASSELGYYEQYF. V gene TRBV2 combines with J gene TRBJ2-5; D is unclear. The J call may be incorrect, as the DNA end agrees better with TRBJ2-7. Germline V gene lookup returns CDR1 SNHLY and CDR2 FYNNEI. The CDR3 is made up of 13 amino acids.

The J gene is TRBJ1-2, the V gene TRBV7-9; 7 bases fit TRBD1. The length of the CDR3 is 15 residues. V shed 8 bases and J 4 bases; nucleotides not matched to a gene: 13. Germline V gene lookup returns CDR1 SEHNR and CDR2 FQNEAQ (reference sequence). CDR3 protein: CASDVGQGGIYGYTF. CDR3 DNA sequence: TGTGCCAGCGACGTCGGGCAGGGGGGAATCTATGGCTACACCTTC.

As DNA, the CDR3 is TGTGCCAGCAGCTCGGACAGGAGTCCAATCAACTATGGCTACACCTTC. Protein: CASSSDRSPINYGYTF. The V call is TRBV7-9, the J call TRBJ1-2; 7 positions agree with TRBD1. Germline values: CDR1 SEHNR, CDR2 FQNEAQ (reference sequence). This CDR3 is built from 16 residues. V shed 4 bases and J 2 bases; nucleotides not matched to a gene: 10. The full variable domain, with the rest looked up from reference TRBV7-9 and TRBJ1-2, is DTGVSQNPRHKITKRGQNVTFRCDPISEHNRLYWYRQTLGQGPEFLTYFQNEAQLEKSRLLSDRFSAERPKGSFSTLEIQRTEQGDSAMYLCASSSDRSPINYGYTFGSGTRLTVV.

This chain connects TRBV19 to TRBJ2-5; 7 nucleotides match TRBD1. Germline V CDR1 and CDR2: LNHDA, SQIVND (reference sequence). The CDR3 sequence is 13 residues long. With V trimmed by 7 bases and J by 6 bases, 8 bases remained unmatched. For the CDR3, the DNA is TGTGCCAGTATGGCAGGGGGACGGCAGACCCAGTACTTC. This codes for CASMAGGRQTQYF.

The rearrangement uses TRBV28 and TRBJ2-3; TRBD2 matches at 9 bases. This CDR3 spans 16 amino acids. J gave up 5 bases and V 6 bases, and 12 bases lay outside the gene matches. Germline lookup yields CDR1 MDHEN and CDR2 SYDVKM. The CDR3 DNA reads TGTGCCAGCAGACCCCAAGTCGCGGGAGGGTTAGATACGCAGTATTTT. Amino acid sequence: CASRPQVAGGLDTQYF.

Note on this clone: The same CDR3 can be traced to other DNA sequences in this sample. The chain is built from TRBV9 and TRBJ2-7, with D perhaps TRBD2 (6 bases). The CDR3 runs 15 residues. The V and J ends lost 0 bases and 0 bases respectively, with 10 bases between them. Germline values: CDR1 SGDLS, CDR2 YYNGEE. The CDR3: CASSVAGGPSYEQYF. In DNA, the CDR3 is TGTGCCAGCAGCGTAGCCGGGGGACCCTCCTACGAGCAGTACTTC.

This clone was seen only a few times. CDR3 region: CASSSDRVQKLFF. The CDR3 DNA reads as TGTGCCAGCAGCTCAGACAGGGTGCAAAAACTGTTTTTT. This chain uses TRBV5-4 with TRBJ1-4; 7 bases are shared with TRBD1. Germline V gene sequence: CDR1 SGHNT, CDR2 YYREEE (reference sequence). The CDR3 totals 13 residues. V was pared by 3 bases and J by 9 bases, with 5 bases of the junction left unmatched.

The J gene is TRBJ2-7, the V gene TRBV30; 11 bases are shared with TRBD1. Trimming removed 0 bases from V and 1 base from J; junction bases left unmatched: 5. This CDR3 region has 16 residues. Per the germline V gene, CDR1 is GTSNPN and CDR2 is SVGIG (reference sequence). The CDR3 DNA follows: TGTGCCTGGAGTGTCTGGGGACAGGGGGAATCCTACGAGCAGTACTTC. Protein sequence: CAWSVWGQGESYEQYF.

J is TRBJ1-1 and V is TRBV29-1, with a tentative D call TRBD1 (5 bases). The V and J ends lost 7 bases and 2 bases respectively, with 11 bases between them. The CDR3 sequence is 12 residues long. Germline V lookup: CDR1 SQVTM, CDR2 ANQGSEA. The CDR3 region has the DNA TGCAGCGCGTTAAGGGGAAACACTGAAGCTTTCTTT. This codes for CSALRGNTEAFF.

This clone occurred once. This chain connects TRBV7-9 to TRBJ1-5; D unresolved. V was trimmed by 5 bases and J by 2 bases, leaving 7 bases between them. Germline values: CDR1 SEHNR, CDR2 FQNEAQ (reference sequence). This CDR3 region has 13 residues. This CDR3 is CASSHEGNQPQHF. In DNA, the CDR3 is TGTGCCAGCAGCCATGAGGGCAATCAGCCCCAGCATTTT.

The chain couples TRBV10-1 to TRBJ2-2, with TRBD1 matching over 7 bases. With V trimmed by 10 bases and J by 1 base, 6 bases remained unmatched. Germline values: CDR1 WNHNN, CDR2 SYGVQD (reference sequence). This CDR3 is built from 14 residues. CDR3: CATSGQVNTGELFF. The CDR3 DNA follows: TGCGCCACCTCCGGACAGGTGAACACCGGGGAGCTGTTTTTT.

V is TRBV5-1 and J is TRBJ1-1; 11 nucleotides align to TRBD1. Germline CDR1 reads SGHRS; CDR2 reads YFSETQ. This CDR3 has 14 residues. The ends lost 4 bases at V and 4 bases at J; junction bases unmatched: 3. CDR3 residues: CASSPDRGPTEAFF. CDR3 bases: TGCGCCAGCAGCCCGGACAGGGGGCCCACTGAAGCTTTCTTT.

This rearrangement joins TRBV13 to TRBJ2-7, with 7 bases lining up with TRBD1. The length of the CDR3 is 15 residues. Germline V gene data show CDR1 as PRHDT and CDR2 as FYEKMQ (reference sequence). V gave up 4 bases and J gave up 1 base; unmatched junction bases: 7. CDR3 residues: CASSSDRVESYEQYF. The CDR3 nucleotides read TGTGCCAGCAGCTCAGACAGGGTAGAGTCCTACGAGCAGTACTTC.

In this sample, this clone turned up a few times. This chain connects TRBV30 to TRBJ1-1; 11 positions match TRBD1. With 4 bases clipped from V and 5 bases from J, the junction kept 6 bases outside the gene matches. The CDR3 is 14 residues long. CDR1 and CDR2 from the germline V gene are GTSNPN and SVGIG (reference sequence). CDR3: CAWNLGQGGTEAFF. The CDR3 DNA is TGTGCCTGGAACCTGGGACAGGGGGGAACTGAAGCTTTCTTT.

The chain carries TRBV10-3 and TRBJ1-2, with 8 bases fitting TRBD1. The germline V gene encodes CDR1 ENHRY and CDR2 SYGVKD. The V gene end was trimmed by 8 bases and the J gene end by 4 bases; junction bases not matched to a gene: 6. There are 13 residues in the CDR3. The CDR3 sequence: CAIGRQGTYGYTF. In DNA, the CDR3 is TGTGCCATCGGCCGACAGGGGACCTATGGCTACACCTTC.

The rearrangement links TRBV11-2 to TRBJ1-2; weak D call: TRBD1 (6 bases). Trimming took off 2 bases at V and 5 bases at J, with 12 bases between the two ends. This CDR3 contains 14 residues. Germline V gene lookup returns CDR1 SGHAT and CDR2 FQNNGV. Here the CDR3 DNA reads TGTGCCAGCAGCTTAACAGGGTTAGGATATGGCTACACCTTC. Translated, it gives CASSLTGLGYGYTF. Full variable domain (missing parts from reference TRBV11-2 and TRBJ1-2): EAGVAQSPRYKIIEKRQSVAFWCNPISGHATLYWYQQILGQGPKLLIQFQNNGVVDDSQLPKDRFSAERLKGVDSTLKIQPAKLEDSAVYLCASSLTGLGYGYTFGSGTRLTVV.

The table lists this clone with a few counts. The V and J genes are TRBV30 and TRBJ1-6; 8 nucleotides match TRBD1. From germline, CDR1 is GTSNPN and CDR2 SVGIG (reference sequence). The CDR3 loop spans 14 amino acids. Trimming took 2 bases from V and 7 from J; bases not matched to a gene: 4. The CDR3 reads CAWSWTGMNSPLHF. In nucleotides, the CDR3 is TGTGCCTGGAGTTGGACAGGGATGAATTCACCCCTCCACTTT. The whole variable domain, remainder taken from reference TRBV30 and TRBJ1-6, is SQTIHQWPATLVQPVGSPLSLECTVEGTSNPNLYWYRQAAGRGLQLLFYSVGIGQISSEVPQNLSASRPQDRQFILSSKKLLLSDSGFYLCAWSWTGMNSPLHFGNGTRLTVT.

This clone was counted a few times. The chain is built from TRBV5-6 and TRBJ2-7; 9 nucleotides agree with TRBD1. Germline loops: CDR1 SGHDT, CDR2 YYEEEE. CDR3 length: 14 residues. V lost 3 bases to trimming and J lost 2 bases; unmatched junction nucleotides: 3. The CDR3 DNA is TGTGCCAGCAGCTGGAGACAGGGGGCCTACGAGCAGTACTTC. It translates to CASSWRQGAYEQYF. Together with reference TRBV5-6 and TRBJ2-7, the CDR3 gives the full variable domain: DAGVTQSPTHLIKTRGQQVTLRCSPKSGHDTVSWYQQALGQGPQFIFQYYEEEERQRGNFPDRFSGHQFPNYSSELNVNALLLGDSALYLCASSWRQGAYEQYFGPGTRLTVT.

This chain uses TRBV27 with TRBJ1-6; 10 nucleotides match TRBD1. In germline, CDR1 is MNHEY, CDR2 SMNVEV (reference sequence). The V gene end was trimmed by 1 base and the J gene end by 7 bases; junction bases not matched to a gene: 4. The CDR3 consists of 16 residues. The CDR3 DNA reads as TGTGCCAGCAGTTTATATTCGGACAGGGGGAATTCACCCCTCCACTTT. It codes for CASSLYSDRGNSPLHF.

The CDR3 DNA sequence: TGTGCCAGCAGCGTTAGCGGGGGACCGGTCGTACCGACCCAGTACTTC. Translation gives CASSVSGGPVVPTQYF. This chain uses TRBV9 with TRBJ2-5; 9 positions agree with TRBD2. Trimming cost V 2 bases and J 7 bases; bases outside gene matches: 12. Germline V gives CDR1 SGDLS, CDR2 YYNGEE. The CDR3 spans 16 residues.

Turning to this clone: The sample contains more than one DNA sequence encoding this CDR3. The V and J genes are TRBV27 and TRBJ2-6; D not certain. The ends were cut back, 6 bases at V and 0 bases at J, with 6 bases in the middle. This CDR3 region has 14 residues. Germline CDR1 and CDR2: MNHEY and SMNVEV (reference sequence). CDR3 sequence: CASSLLSGANVLTF. The CDR3 DNA is TGTGCCAGCAGCCTCCTCTCTGGGGCCAACGTCCTGACTTTC.

The rearrangement links TRBV5-6 to TRBJ1-6; D gene ambiguous. The germline V gene has CDR1 SGHDT and CDR2 YYEEEE. With 5 bases removed from V and 6 bases from J, the gap between germline ends came to 6 bases. CDR3 length: 12 amino acids. CDR3 residues: CASRSSNSPLHF. CDR3 coding DNA: TGTGCCAGCAGGAGTAGTAATTCACCCCTCCACTTT.